These T cell receptor beta chains were read from a single sample in a study of blood T cell repertoires in COVID-19. Clones were sequenced by immunoSEQ multiplex PCR, and TCRdb holds only the in-frame ones, with some missing. In the table there are some 300,000 clones, 86% of which are singletons. Sequencing used peripheral blood. The source is a woman in her 70s with COVID-19, enrolled during active disease. Both conserved end residues are part of each CDR3. D genes are given only for firm matches. Clone size is shown for a subset of rows, as once, few, many or a class of expanded clone.

v_gene	d_gene	abundance	j_gene	CDR3nt	CDR3aa
TRBV11-2	.	once	TRBJ1-1	TGTGCCAGCAACTTACCAGGGGAATCTTCGACTGAAGCTTTCTTT	CASNLPGESSTEAFF
TRBV27	TRBD1	.	TRBJ2-1	TGTGCCAGCAGTCCTGGGACAGGGCTCAATGAGCAGTTCTTC	CASSPGTGLNEQFF
TRBV21-1	.	.	TRBJ2-7	TGTGCCAGCAGCAAAGAAAGGCAGGGGGCCCACGAGCAGTACTTC	CASSKERQGAHEQYF
TRBV29-1	.	.	TRBJ2-7	TGCAGCGTCGTGAGTAGCACGGGCTACGAGCAGTACTTC	CSVVSSTGYEQYF
TRBV7-8	TRBD2	.	TRBJ2-5	TGTGCCAGCAGCCCCCGGACTAGCGGGGGGCGGCAAGAGACCCAGTACTTC	CASSPRTSGGRQETQYF
TRBV11-1	.	.	TRBJ2-7	TGTGCCAGCAGCGCGGGACAGTTCTACGAGCAGTACTTC	CASSAGQFYEQYF
TRBV24-1	TRBD2	.	TRBJ2-1	TGTGCCACCAGTGATCCTTCTAGCGGGGGTACTGAGCAGTTCTTC	CATSDPSSGGTEQFF
TRBV24-1	.	.	TRBJ2-2	TGTGCCACCAGTGATACTAACACCGGGGAGCTGTTTTTT	CATSDTNTGELFF
TRBV5-8	.	.	TRBJ1-3	TGTGCCAGCAGCTTGAAGCTGAGCTCTGGAAACACCATATATTTT	CASSLKLSSGNTIYF
TRBV4-3	TRBD2	.	TRBJ2-5	TGCGCCAGCAGCCGTAGACTAGCGGGGGCAACCCAAGAGACCCAGTACTTC	CASSRRLAGATQETQYF
TRBV2	.	.	TRBJ2-3	TGTGCCACCTGGGACTCTAGCACAGATACGCAGTATTTT	CATWDSSTDTQYF
TRBV7-2	.	.	TRBJ1-4	TGTGCCAGCAGCTTCAGTCAGGCAACTAATGAAAAACTGTTTTTT	CASSFSQATNEKLFF
TRBV5-8	.	.	TRBJ1-2	TGTGCCAGCAGCTTAGCACGCTATGGCTACACCTTC	CASSLARYGYTF
TRBV2	TRBD1	.	TRBJ1-5	TGTGCCAGCAGAGGGAGACAGGGCTCCAATCAGCCCCAGCATTTT	CASRGRQGSNQPQHF
TRBV11-2	TRBD1	.	TRBJ1-2	TGTGCCAGCAGATCAATGAGACAGGGAGGACAAACTGGCTACACCTTC	CASRSMRQGGQTGYTF
TRBV9	.	few	TRBJ2-2	TGTGCCAGCAGCGTATGGGCGGGCTTGAACACCGGGGAGCTGTTTTTT	CASSVWAGLNTGELFF
TRBV5-4	TRBD1	.	TRBJ2-5	TGTGCCAGCAGCTGGACAGGGAAAGAGACCCAGTACTTC	CASSWTGKETQYF
TRBV7-2	.	.	TRBJ2-2	TGTGCCAGCAGCTACCTCCCTAGAACGGACATCACCGGGGAGCTGTTTTTT	CASSYLPRTDITGELFF
TRBV19	.	once	TRBJ1-1	TGTGCCAGTAGTATCGGGTGGACTGAAGCTTTCTTT	CASSIGWTEAFF
TRBV11-2	.	.	TRBJ1-3	TGTGCCAGCAGCTTAGACACGGTTGGAAACACCATATATTTT	CASSLDTVGNTIYF
TRBV2	.	.	TRBJ2-1	TGTGCCAGCGTCGTTGGCAGAAACAATGAGCAGTTCTTC	CASVVGRNNEQFF
TRBV3-1/TRBV3-2	TRBD2	.	TRBJ2-7	TGTGCCAGCAGCCAAGATCGGGGGGACGAGCAGTACTTC	CASSQDRGDEQYF
TRBV6-5	TRBD1	.	TRBJ1-4	TGTGCCAGCAGACGGACAGGGGAGGGTGAAAAACTGTTTTTT	CASRRTGEGEKLFF
TRBV27	.	.	TRBJ2-7	TGTGCCAGCAGTACGTTAGGGGGCGAGCAGTACTTC	CASSTLGGEQYF
TRBV6-5	.	.	TRBJ2-7	TGTGCCAGCAGTCAACATTCCGGGACATTCTACGAGCAGTACTTC	CASSQHSGTFYEQYF
TRBV6-5	.	.	TRBJ2-1	TGTGCCAGCAGAAACCGGGGGGCCGATGAGCAGTTCTTC	CASRNRGADEQFF
TRBV7-9	TRBD2	.	TRBJ2-3	TGTGCCAGCAGCTTACTAGCGGGGGGCCTAAACACAGATACGCAGTATTTT	CASSLLAGGLNTDTQYF
TRBV7-2	TRBD1	.	TRBJ1-1	TGTGCCAGCAGCTCAGGACAGGGCGGGGCTGAAGCTTTCTTT	CASSSGQGGAEAFF
TRBV10-1	TRBD1	.	TRBJ2-1	TGCGCCAGCAGTGCCTCGGGACAGGGGCGATACAATGAGCAGTTCTTC	CASSASGQGRYNEQFF
TRBV11-1	.	.	TRBJ2-5	TGTGCCAGCAGCACGAATGGTGGAGAAGAGACCCAGTACTTC	CASSTNGGEETQYF
TRBV7-8	TRBD2	.	TRBJ2-1	TGTGCCAGCAGCCTGACTAGCGGGGGTACCCTGGTGCAGTTCTTC	CASSLTSGGTLVQFF